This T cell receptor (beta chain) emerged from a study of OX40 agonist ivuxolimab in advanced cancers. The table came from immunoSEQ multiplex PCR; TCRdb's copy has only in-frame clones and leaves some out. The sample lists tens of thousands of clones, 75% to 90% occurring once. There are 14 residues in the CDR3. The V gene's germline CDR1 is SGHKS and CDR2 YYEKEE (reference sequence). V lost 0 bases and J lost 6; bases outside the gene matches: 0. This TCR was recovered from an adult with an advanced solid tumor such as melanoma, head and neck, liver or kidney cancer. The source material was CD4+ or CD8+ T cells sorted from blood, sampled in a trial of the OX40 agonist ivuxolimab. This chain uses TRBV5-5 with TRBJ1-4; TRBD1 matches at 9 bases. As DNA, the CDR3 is TGTGCCAGCAGCTTGGGGACAGGGGATGAAAAACTGTTTTTT. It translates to CASSLGTGDEKLFF.